These 8 T cell receptor beta chains were sequenced from one sample in a study of T cell repertoires in cytomegalovirus infection. Via MiXCR, TCRdb re-called the reads, giving one row per CDR3 protein. The sample consists of some 680,000 distinct CDR3 sequences, 35% of them appearing once. The sample was PBMCs. These receptors were collected from a human donor in good health (CMV status not recorded). Some clones in this sample may be carry-over from other donors' samples.

The chain has TRBV12-3 or TRBV12-4 and TRBJ2-2; D assignment may be TRBD1 or TRBD2 (6 bases each). Trimming pared 7 bases from V and 5 bases from J, leaving 14 bases between. This CDR3 spans 14 amino acids. The CDR3 region has the DNA TGTGCCAGCAAAGGCACAGGGAGGACCGGGGAGCTGTTTTTT. The encoded protein is CASKGTGRTGELFF.

This clonotype showed up just a few times. The rearrangement links TRBV19 to TRBJ2-1; tentative D call: TRBD2 (6 bases). The V and J ends lost 5 bases and 10 bases respectively, with 15 bases between them. This CDR3 has 13 residues. CDR1 and CDR2 from the germline V gene are LNHDA and SQIVND (reference sequence). The CDR3 sequence is CASSRGDPWEQFF. DNA for the CDR3: TGTGCCAGTAGTCGCGGGGACCCTTGGGAGCAGTTCTTC.

The chain links TRBV7-2 to TRBJ2-2, with D perhaps matching TRBD1 (5 bases). V lost 2 bases and J 3 bases, leaving 7 bases between the germline ends. The CDR3 has 14 amino acids. Germline CDR1 is SGHTA and CDR2 is FQGNSA. The CDR3 sequence: CASSLRQHTGELFF. The CDR3 nucleotides read TGTGCCAGCAGCTTACGACAGCACACCGGGGAGCTGTTTTTT. The full variable domain, its missing parts supplied by reference TRBV7-2 and TRBJ2-2, is GAGVSQSPSNKVTEKGKDVELRCDPISGHTALYWYRQSLGQGLEFLIYFQGNSAPDKSGLPSDRFSAERTGGSVSTLTIQRTQQEDSAVYLCASSLRQHTGELFFGEGSRLTVL.

This clonotype was observed a few times. The CDR3 spells CAILETSGTGYEQFF. The CDR3 DNA sequence: TGTGCCATTCTTGAGACTAGCGGGACAGGGTATGAGCAGTTCTTC. This rearrangement joins TRBV2 to TRBJ2-1; 11 nucleotides align to TRBD2. Germline CDR1 and CDR2: SNHLY and FYNNEI. This CDR3 is 15 amino acids long. V trimming: 10 bases; J trimming: 8 bases; junction bases outside the gene matches: 13.

This sequence joins TRBV7-2 and TRBJ2-7; 10 bases line up with TRBD2. CDR3 length equals 15 residues. After removal of 7 bases from V and 5 bases from J, the junction contained 11 bases not matched to a gene. The germline gives CDR1 SGHTA, CDR2 FQGNSA. The CDR3 region is CASTRVAGGPDEQYF. Here the CDR3 DNA reads TGTGCCAGCACCCGAGTAGCGGGGGGCCCCGACGAGCAGTACTTC.

This clonotype was observed at least ten times. The chain uses TRBV18 and TRBJ2-7; 11 nucleotides match TRBD1. The CDR3 loop spans 19 amino acids. Germline V gives CDR1 KGHSH, CDR2 LQKENI. V lost 5 bases, J lost 1 base, and 16 bases stayed unmatched. For the CDR3, the DNA is TGTGCCAGCTCATCCTTGATATGGGACAGGGGGGATAGATCCTACGAGCAGTACTTC. Encoded protein: CASSSLIWDRGDRSYEQYF. The full variable domain, in which reference TRBV18 and TRBJ2-7 provide the parts outside the CDR3, is NAGVMQNPRHLVRRRGQEARLRCSPMKGHSHVYWYRQLPEEGLKFMVYLQKENIIDESGMPKERFSAEFPKEGPSILRIQQVVRGDSAAYFCASSSLIWDRGDRSYEQYFGPGTRLTVT.

This clonotype was counted between two and nine times. This chain joins TRBV11-2 and TRBJ1-4; D is perhaps TRBD1 (5 bases). This CDR3 is built from 15 residues. Trimming shortened V by 2 bases and J by 8 bases, and 15 bases separated the two germline ends. Germline CDR1 reads SGHAT; CDR2 reads FQNNGV. For the CDR3, the DNA is TGTGCCAGCAGCTTAACATGGGGCTCGGCAGAAAAACTGTTTTTT. Translated: CASSLTWGSAEKLFF.

This chain connects TRBV7-2 to TRBJ2-5; D might be TRBD2 (5 bases). The CDR3 has 13 amino acids. With 2 bases removed from V and 14 bases from J, the gap between germline ends came to 18 bases. CDR1 is SGHTA, CDR2 FQGNSA, per germline. CDR3 in DNA: TGTGCCAGCAGCTTACGTCGGGGTCCACGGGAATACTTC. This sequence encodes CASSLRRGPREYF.